The clone carrying this T cell receptor beta chain came up once. These data are taken from a study of blood T cell repertoires in COVID-19. Looking at the study overall: In each case, the material was cDNA or gDNA derived from T cells, B-cell-depleted T cells, or PBMCs.

Authors' analysis steps: By means of reference gene primer amplification, nucleated cell counts were estimated. The assay was immunoSEQ multiplex PCR, and TCRdb's table has in-frame clones only and misses some. D and trimming were read from the DNA, whereas the V and J calls and clone size are those reported in that table. The table lists about 180,000 clones, roughly 81% of them singletons, with about 12% in the top ten. Patients in Seattle were enrolled during active infection, then followed longitudinally. There are 14 residues in the CDR3. The V and J ends lost 4 bases and 3 bases, in that order; junction bases with no gene match: 0. Germline loops: CDR1 LNHDA, CDR2 SQIVND (reference sequence).

Sequenced input: peripheral blood. The rearrangement links TRBV19 to TRBJ2-1, with 10 bases matching TRBD1. This TCR derives from a woman aged 80 or over with COVID-19, enrolled during active disease. CDR3 sequence: CASSRDRGYNEQFF. CDR3 nucleotide sequence: TGTGCCAGTAGTAGGGACAGGGGCTACAATGAGCAGTTCTTC.